One sample yielded the 28 T cell receptor beta chains listed below, sequenced in a study of radiation and T cells in renal cell carcinoma. TCRdb's copy holds only in-frame clones and misses some; the assay was immunoSEQ multiplex PCR. The sample consists of about 130,000 clones, 81% of them appearing once. Time point of the sample: blood 2 weeks post-SBRT. This sample's treatment: 15 Gy SBRT to primary tumor, nephrectomy 4 weeks later. Sample: blood, taken from a patient whose treatment included radiotherapy and nephrectomy. All receptors come from a man over 45 with renal cell carcinoma.

This chain uses TRBV14 with TRBJ2-3; 7 nucleotides align to TRBD1. The length of the CDR3 is 17 residues. Germline V gene sequence: CDR1 SGHDN, CDR2 FVKESK. The J segment lost 1 base and the V segment lost 0 bases, leaving 7 bases of the junction unmatched. CDR3 DNA sequence: TGTGCCAGCAGCCAAGACGTTCCCGGGACAGGCACAGATACGCAGTATTTT. It yields the protein CASSQDVPGTGTDTQYF.

J is TRBJ1-3 and V is TRBV19, with D unclear. This CDR3 has 15 amino acids. Deletions cut 2 bases from V and 3 bases from J, with 11 bases between. Germline V gene lookup returns CDR1 LNHDA and CDR2 SQIVND (reference sequence). The CDR3 spells CASSIWGRFGNTIYF. DNA of the CDR3: TGTGCCAGTAGTATATGGGGAAGGTTTGGAAACACCATATATTTT.

The V and J genes are TRBV5-1 and TRBJ2-1; TRBD2 might be the D (5 bases). CDR3 length equals 13 residues. CDR1 and CDR2 (germline): SGHRS, YFSETQ. V was shortened by 4 bases and J by 10 bases, with 15 bases between the two germline ends. CDR3 bases: TGCGCCAGCAGCAGCCCTTCGGGATTAGAGCAGTTCTTC. It specifies CASSSPSGLEQFF. The full variable domain, completed using reference TRBV5-1 and TRBJ2-1, is KAGVTQTPRYLIKTRGQQVTLSCSPISGHRSVSWYQQTPGQGLQFLFEYFSETQRNKGNFPGRFSGRQFSNSRSEMNVSTLELGDSALYLCASSSPSGLEQFFGPGTRLTVL.

V usage is TRBV5-1 and J usage is TRBJ1-5, with D uncertain. Germline CDR1 SGHRS, CDR2 YFSETQ. Trimming pared 0 bases from V and 0 bases from J, leaving 10 bases between. The CDR3 length is 16 residues. CDR3 residues: CASSLAPDYSNQPQHF. The CDR3 nucleotides are TGCGCCAGCAGCTTGGCCCCAGATTATAGCAATCAGCCCCAGCATTTT.

As regards this clone: The sample holds other DNA sequences that translate to the same CDR3. The rearrangement uses TRBV5-1 and TRBJ2-3; D is unclear. The CDR3 is 12 amino acids. V gave up 4 bases and J gave up 0 bases, with 3 bases separating them. Per the germline V gene, CDR1 is SGHRS and CDR2 is YFSETQ. The CDR3 DNA sequence: TGCGCCAGCAGCCTTAGCACAGATACGCAGTATTTT. It is translated as CASSLSTDTQYF.

The chain recombines TRBV5-1 with TRBJ2-6; D gene unclear. Trimming pared 0 bases from V and 0 bases from J, leaving 13 bases between. The CDR3 is 18 residues long. In germline, CDR1 is SGHRS, CDR2 YFSETQ. The CDR3 DNA reads as TGCGCCAGCAGCTTGGCGACGGGTATAGCCTCTGGGGCCAACGTCCTGACTTTC. As protein: CASSLATGIASGANVLTF.

The V gene is TRBV5-1, the J gene TRBJ1-4; TRBD1 aligns across 7 bases. The V gene's germline CDR1 is SGHRS and CDR2 YFSETQ. The V segment lost 2 bases and the J segment 5 bases; nucleotides outside the gene matches: 3. There are 14 residues in the CDR3. The CDR3 region has the DNA TGCGCCAGCAGCTTAGGGGGCGCCAATGAAAAACTGTTTTTT. It encodes CASSLGGANEKLFF.

The chain joins TRBV6-5 to TRBJ1-2, with no clear D. The germline gives CDR1 MNHEY, CDR2 SVGAGI. The ends were cut back, 1 base at V and 4 bases at J, with 13 bases in the middle. There are 15 residues in the CDR3. CDR3 loop: CASSYFPQGPYGYTF. The CDR3 DNA follows: TGTGCCAGCAGTTACTTTCCACAAGGGCCCTATGGCTACACCTTC.

The rearrangement links TRBV5-1 to TRBJ2-1, with unresolved D. This CDR3 has 14 residues. Germline CDR1 SGHRS, CDR2 YFSETQ. With 0 bases removed from V and 8 bases from J, the gap between germline ends came to 12 bases. CDR3 sequence reads: CASSLGLHEDEQFF. CDR3 sequence (DNA): TGCGCCAGCAGCTTGGGGTTACACGAGGATGAGCAGTTCTTC.

J is TRBJ2-5 and V is TRBV10-3, with D maybe TRBD2 (5 bases). Deletions cut 4 bases from V and 2 bases from J, with 11 bases between. This CDR3 region has 14 residues. CDR1 ENHRY and CDR2 SYGVKD come from the germline V gene. DNA of the CDR3: TGTGCCATCAGTGTAGGTGGGGAGCAAGAGACCCAGTACTTC. As protein: CAISVGGEQETQYF.

The CDR3 DNA sequence: TGCAGCGTTGCCCTACTTCTAGCGGGGGGCTACACCGGGGAGCTGTTTTTT. This codes for CSVALLLAGGYTGELFF. This chain connects TRBV29-1 to TRBJ2-2; 11 bases are a match to TRBD2. The CDR3 contains 17 residues. Germline-derived CDR1 and CDR2 are SQVTM and ANQGSEA. Trimming at V came to 4 bases and at J to 3 bases, leaving 10 bases not matched to a gene.

This chain joins TRBV11-2 and TRBJ1-2; the D is unclear. Germline CDR1 is SGHAT and CDR2 is FQNNGV. Trimming took 1 base from V and 1 from J, leaving 4 bases between them. This CDR3 comprises 13 residues. Written as DNA, the CDR3 is TGTGCCAGCAGCTTAGGGTTTAACTATGGCTACACCTTC. Its translation is CASSLGFNYGYTF.

The rearrangement joins TRBV6-6 to TRBJ2-5, with D possibly TRBD2 on 5 matching bases. Per the germline V gene, CDR1 is MNHNY and CDR2 is SVGAGI (reference sequence). The CDR3 totals 14 residues. V lost 5 bases to trimming and J lost 5 bases, with 15 bases between them. The CDR3 DNA sequence: TGTGCCAGCAGTGGCGACGCGAGGGCCGAGACCCAGTACTTC. Amino acids: CASSGDARAETQYF.

J is TRBJ1-5 and V is TRBV5-1; 9 bases map to TRBD1. V lost 0 bases, J lost 6 bases, and 4 bases stayed unmatched. CDR1 SGHRS and CDR2 YFSETQ come from the germline V gene. This CDR3 is built from 15 residues. The CDR3, as DNA: TGCGCCAGCAGCTTGGGGACAGGGGCTAGTCAGCCCCAGCATTTT. Its translation is CASSLGTGASQPQHF.

The rearrangement joins TRBV27 to TRBJ2-4; 8 bases align to TRBD1. J lost 6 bases, V lost 0 bases, and 4 bases had no gene match. Germline V gene lookup returns CDR1 MNHEY and CDR2 SMNVEV (reference sequence). The CDR3 covers 15 residues. CDR3 sequence reads: CASSLSAGGLNIQYF. The DNA of the CDR3 is TGTGCCAGCAGTTTATCTGCAGGGGGCTTAAACATTCAGTACTTC.

The chain recombines TRBV30 with TRBJ1-3; possibly TRBD1 for D (6 bases). The CDR3 extends over 14 amino acids. Germline loops: CDR1 GTSNPN, CDR2 SVGIG (reference sequence). V lost 5 bases to trimming and J lost 1 base, with 12 bases between them. CDR3 amino acids: CAWEDSRSGNTIYF. In DNA form, the CDR3 reads TGTGCCTGGGAGGACAGCCGGTCTGGAAACACCATATATTTT.

J is TRBJ2-2 and V is TRBV11-3; 8 positions agree with TRBD2. The CDR3 extends over 19 amino acids. The ends lost 7 bases at V and 0 bases at J; junction bases unmatched: 16. Germline V gene lookup returns CDR1 SGHNT and CDR2 YENEEA. The CDR3 reads CASTRHETSVQTNTGELFF. The CDR3 DNA reads TGTGCCAGCACGAGACACGAGACTAGCGTGCAAACGAACACCGGGGAGCTGTTTTTT. Drawing the rest from reference TRBV11-3 and TRBJ2-2, the complete variable domain is EAGVVQSPRYKIIEKKQPVAFWCNPISGHNTLYWYLQNLGQGPELLIRYENEEAVDDSQLPKDRFSAERLKGVDSTLKIQPAELGDSAVYLCASTRHETSVQTNTGELFFGEGSRLTVL.

The V call is TRBV9, the J call TRBJ1-3; D is possibly TRBD1 (5 bases). This CDR3 is built from 14 residues. Trimming took 4 bases from V and 0 from J, leaving 8 bases between them. Germline lookup yields CDR1 SGDLS and CDR2 YYNGEE. CDR3 nucleotide sequence: TGTGCCAGCAGCACAACAGGCTCTGGAAACACCATATATTTT. Residues: CASSTTGSGNTIYF.

V gene TRBV6-1 combines with J gene TRBJ2-2; unclear D gene. The CDR3 length is 12 residues. Germline V lookup: CDR1 MNHNS, CDR2 SASEGT. Trimming took off 8 bases at V and 8 bases at J, with 12 bases between the two ends. CDR3 coding DNA: TGTGCCAGCGGTCACAAGGATGGGGAGCTGTTTTTT. The encoded protein is CASGHKDGELFF.

The rearrangement joins TRBV19 to TRBJ1-3; unclear D gene. CDR1 and CDR2 (germline): LNHDA, SQIVND (reference sequence). Trimming removed 8 bases from V and 2 bases from J, with 4 bases in between. The CDR3 extends over 11 amino acids. The CDR3: CASGTGNTIYF. The CDR3 DNA follows: TGTGCCAGTGGTACTGGAAACACCATATATTTT.

The chain couples TRBV10-3 to TRBJ2-4; D possibly corresponds to TRBD2 (5 bases). Trimming took 5 bases from V and 8 from J, leaving 10 bases between them. The CDR3 runs to 12 residues. Per germline, CDR1 ENHRY and CDR2 SYGVKD. CDR3 DNA: TGTGCCATCAGTCGGGGAGCGGACATTCAGTACTTC. The encoded protein is CAISRGADIQYF.

This clone was counted ten times or more. This chain uses TRBV5-1 with TRBJ2-1; D remains ambiguous. The germline V gene encodes CDR1 SGHRS and CDR2 YFSETQ. The CDR3 spans 12 residues. The ends were cut back, 5 bases at V and 8 bases at J, with 11 bases in the middle. The CDR3 loop is CASRKTLDEQFF. CDR3 sequence (DNA): TGCGCCAGCAGGAAGACACTGGATGAGCAGTTCTTC.

This clone came up a few times. V is TRBV11-2 and J is TRBJ2-4; no firm D call. V was clipped by 1 base and J by 1 base, with 11 bases between them. Germline-derived CDR1 and CDR2 are SGHAT and FQNNGV. The CDR3 extends over 16 amino acids. The CDR3 DNA follows: TGTGCCAGCAGCTTAGTAAGGTCAGGTGCCAAAAACATTCAGTACTTC. It translates to CASSLVRSGAKNIQYF.

This clone has just one count. This chain connects TRBV12-5 to TRBJ1-1, with D perhaps matching TRBD1 (5 bases). Germline loops: CDR1 LGHNT, CDR2 FRNRAP. There are 15 residues in the CDR3. The ends were cut back, 5 bases at V and 4 bases at J, with 17 bases in the middle. The CDR3 DNA reads as TGTGCTAGTGGTGACTCCGGGGCGAAGAGCACTGAAGCTTTCTTT. It specifies CASGDSGAKSTEAFF.

This clone has just one count. This chain connects TRBV5-8 to TRBJ1-5, with 8 bases that match TRBD1. Germline V gene sequence: CDR1 SGHTS, CDR2 YDEGEE. The CDR3 is 15 amino acids. V lost 4 bases, J lost 6 bases, and 9 bases stayed unmatched. The CDR3 region has the DNA TGTGCCAGCAGCAGAGAACAGGGGGGGGGTCAGCCCCAGCATTTT. This codes for CASSREQGGGQPQHF.

This clone was seen a handful of times. This chain joins TRBV27 and TRBJ1-1; 8 bases agree with TRBD1. CDR3 length equals 15 residues. Losses at the gene ends were 8 bases for V and 6 bases for J; bases not matched to a gene: 14. In germline, CDR1 is MNHEY, CDR2 SMNVEV (reference sequence). Here the CDR3 DNA reads TGTGCCAGCGGTCGAACAGGGGGTTCAGGTGCTGAAGCTTTCTTT. This encodes CASGRTGGSGAEAFF.

The rearrangement links TRBV6-6 to TRBJ1-5; 7 positions match TRBD1. The J segment lost 5 bases and the V segment lost 6 bases, leaving 7 bases of the junction unmatched. The CDR3 runs 14 residues. CDR1 MNHNY and CDR2 SVGAGI come from the germline V gene (reference sequence). Here the CDR3 reads CASSPTGTYQPQHF. The DNA for the CDR3 is TGTGCCAGCAGCCCGACAGGGACCTATCAGCCCCAGCATTTT.

This clone was found a few times. The V gene is TRBV28, the J gene TRBJ1-5; D may be TRBD1 (5 bases). The CDR3 totals 13 residues. Germline CDR1 is MDHEN and CDR2 is SYDVKM. V lost 5 bases, J lost 6 bases, and 11 bases lay in between. As DNA, the CDR3 is TGTGCCAGCAGTCGCGAGGGACGTCAGCCCCAGCATTTT. Protein: CASSREGRQPQHF.